Listed here are 18 T cell receptor beta chains from one sample, sequenced in a study of T cells in Graves' hyperthyroidism and ophthalmopathy. Amplification yielded TCR beta CDR3 regions, with RNA transcripts as the source. The TCR CDR3 was amplified in a first-round RT-PCR using the HTBI primer set. TCRdb analysed the multiplex PCR reads with MiXCR anew, one entry per CDR3 protein. The repertoire holds about 180,000 distinct CDR3 sequences, about a sixth seen once, with roughly 28% in the top ten. What was sequenced was blood. The receptor source for this set is a woman between 45 and 60 years old with Graves' hyperthyroidism.

This clonotype showed up many times. The rearrangement uses TRBV15 and TRBJ2-5; 9 positions match TRBD1. Per the germline V gene, CDR1 is LNHNV and CDR2 is YYDKDF (reference sequence). The CDR3 sequence is 15 residues long. The V gene end was trimmed by 3 bases and the J gene end by 5 bases; junction bases not matched to a gene: 7. The CDR3 loop reads CATSRARDREETQYF. The CDR3 bases are TGTGCCACCAGCAGGGCTCGGGACAGGGAGGAGACCCAGTACTTC.

At least ten counts were recorded for this clonotype. The chain combines TRBV5-1 with TRBJ1-1, with D perhaps TRBD1 (5 bases). This CDR3 contains 15 residues. CDR1 and CDR2 from the germline V gene are SGHRS and YFSETQ. Trimming took off 2 bases at V and 5 bases at J, with 16 bases between the two ends. The CDR3 region has the DNA TGCGCCAGCAGCTTTGGGGACGTCACATTTACTGAAGCTTTCTTT. Protein: CASSFGDVTFTEAFF. The full variable domain, rest sourced from reference TRBV5-1 and TRBJ1-1, is KAGVTQTPRYLIKTRGQQVTLSCSPISGHRSVSWYQQTPGQGLQFLFEYFSETQRNKGNFPGRFSGRQFSNSRSEMNVSTLELGDSALYLCASSFGDVTFTEAFFGQGTRLTVV.

Ten or more counts support this clonotype. The J gene is TRBJ1-5, the V gene TRBV2; 8 nucleotides match TRBD1. The CDR3 contains 15 residues. Losses at the gene ends were 1 base for V and 6 bases for J; bases not matched to a gene: 5. Per the germline V gene, CDR1 is SNHLY and CDR2 is FYNNEI. The CDR3: CASSEGQGAGQPQHF. DNA of the CDR3: TGTGCCAGCAGTGAAGGGCAGGGGGCCGGTCAGCCCCAGCATTTT.

Comments on this clonotype: This may be a read error: a much more frequent sequence differs by one nucleotide. The chain has TRBV9 and TRBJ1-1; tentatively, D is TRBD1 (5 bases). The germline V gene encodes CDR1 SGDLS and CDR2 YYNGEE. The CDR3 loop spans 13 amino acids. CDR3 in DNA: TGTGCCAGCAGAGTAGGAGGGGCCACTGAAGCTTTCTTT. As protein: CASRVGGATEAFF.

This clonotype was counted a few times. V and J are TRBV4-3 and TRBJ2-7, with 10 bases matching TRBD2. The J segment lost 2 bases and the V segment lost 0 bases, leaving 13 bases of the junction unmatched. CDR3 length: 19 amino acids. Looked up from germline, CDR1 is LGHNA and CDR2 is YSLEER. As DNA, the CDR3 is TGCGCCAGCAGCCAAGATAAGGTAGGACTAGCGGCGATACCCTACGAGCAGTACTTC. Protein product: CASSQDKVGLAAIPYEQYF.

This clonotype has at least ten counts. The chain joins TRBV19 to TRBJ1-2; 8 nucleotides agree with TRBD1. The germline V gene has CDR1 LNHDA and CDR2 SQIVND (reference sequence). V lost 8 bases to trimming and J lost 0 bases; unmatched junction nucleotides: 5. The CDR3 is 14 residues long. The CDR3 sequence: CASRTGTSNYGYTF. The CDR3 coding sequence is TGTGCCAGTCGGACAGGGACTTCTAACTATGGCTACACCTTC.

The genes are TRBV3-1 and TRBJ1-5, with a possible D match to TRBD1 (5 bases). This CDR3 contains 14 residues. Trimming pared 4 bases from V and 5 bases from J, leaving 12 bases between. Per the germline V gene, CDR1 is LGHDT and CDR2 is YNNKEL (reference sequence). The CDR3 coding sequence is TGTGCCAGCAGCCTGACAGATCAAGATCAGCCCCAGCATTTT. Amino acids: CASSLTDQDQPQHF.

The rearrangement uses TRBV3-1 and TRBJ2-2; 8 bases agree with TRBD1. This CDR3 region has 17 residues. The germline V gene has CDR1 LGHDT and CDR2 YNNKEL (reference sequence). The V and J ends lost 4 bases and 1 base, in that order; junction bases with no gene match: 8. The CDR3 region has the DNA TGTGCCAGCAGCCCTGCTACCGGGACAGGGAACACCGGGGAGCTGTTTTTT. Its protein product is CASSPATGTGNTGELFF. The full variable domain, with the rest looked up from reference TRBV3-1 and TRBJ2-2, is DTAVSQTPKYLVTQMGNDKSIKCEQNLGHDTMYWYKQDSKKFLKIMFSYNNKELIINETVPNRFSPKSPDKAHLNLHINSLELGDSAVYFCASSPATGTGNTGELFFGEGSRLTVL.

This clonotype was found many times. The rearrangement joins TRBV28 to TRBJ2-5; possibly TRBD1 for D (5 bases). This CDR3 comprises 15 residues. The V end lost 3 bases, the J end lost 5 bases, and 16 bases lay between the germline ends. The germline gives CDR1 MDHEN, CDR2 SYDVKM. The DNA for the CDR3 is TGTGCCAGCAGTTTCGAAAGGGGCTCTACGGAGACCCAGTACTTC. Amino acid sequence: CASSFERGSTETQYF. Full variable domain (remainder filled in from reference TRBV28 and TRBJ2-5): DVKVTQSSRYLVKRTGEKVFLECVQDMDHENMFWYRQDPGLGLRLIYFSYDVKMKEKGDIPEGYSVSREKKERFSLILESASTNQTSMYLCASSFERGSTETQYFGPGTRLLVL.

The sample holds many counts of this clonotype. The J gene is TRBJ2-5, the V gene TRBV3-1; 7 bases are shared with TRBD2. V lost 0 bases and J lost 1; bases outside the gene matches: 8. CDR1 LGHDT and CDR2 YNNKEL come from the germline V gene (reference sequence). The CDR3 extends over 17 amino acids. The CDR3: CASSQDIELAFQETQYF. In nucleotides, the CDR3 is TGTGCCAGCAGCCAAGATATAGAACTAGCGTTCCAAGAGACCCAGTACTTC.

This clonotype has ten or more counts. The chain joins TRBV27 to TRBJ1-2; TRBD1 agrees at 7 bases. Germline V gives CDR1 MNHEY, CDR2 SMNVEV (reference sequence). The CDR3 loop spans 13 amino acids. The trim removed 3 bases at V and 6 bases at J, leaving 4 bases unmatched. CDR3 DNA sequence: TGTGCCAGCAGTTTGGCAGGGGGGAATGGCTACACCTTC. Translating gives CASSLAGGNGYTF.

This clonotype was observed at least ten times. A read error may produce the germline difference seen at one junction end. This rearrangement joins TRBV3-1 to TRBJ1-1, with D unclear. The CDR3 runs 11 residues. Per the germline V gene, CDR1 is LGHDT and CDR2 is YNNKEL (reference sequence). CDR3 sequence reads: CASSQFLSRVF. CDR3 nucleotide sequence: TGTGCCAGCAGCCAATTTTTGTCGCGGGTCTTT.

This clonotype has a count of ten or more. The chain carries TRBV6-2 or TRBV6-3 and TRBJ2-3, with 10 nucleotides matching TRBD2. CDR1 and CDR2 (germline): MNHEY, SVGEGT. The CDR3 is 16 residues long. Trimming removed 4 bases from V and 4 bases from J; junction bases left unmatched: 8. This CDR3 is CASSSPAGGPSDTQYF. The DNA of the CDR3 is TGTGCCAGCAGTTCACCAGCGGGGGGGCCCTCAGATACGCAGTATTTT.

This clonotype has a count of ten or more. The CDR3 DNA follows: TGTGCCAGCAGCCCGGACCATGGAGGATACGAGCAGTACTTC. Translating gives CASSPDHGGYEQYF. The J gene is TRBJ2-7, the V gene TRBV7-6; possible D gene TRBD2, 5 bases. The ends were cut back, 5 bases at V and 4 bases at J, with 15 bases in the middle. Germline loops: CDR1 SGHVS, CDR2 FNYEAQ. This CDR3 has 14 residues.

This clonotype appeared many times. This chain connects TRBV5-5 to TRBJ2-3; D unresolved. The V gene lost 4 bases and the J gene lost 2 bases, with 8 bases spanning the gap. Per the germline V gene, CDR1 is SGHKS and CDR2 is YYEKEE (reference sequence). CDR3 length: 13 amino acids. The CDR3 protein is CASSRAITDTQYF. DNA of the CDR3: TGTGCCAGCAGCCGAGCCATCACAGATACGCAGTATTTT. The variable domain in full, completed from reference TRBV5-5 and TRBJ2-3, reads DAGVTQSPTHLIKTRGQQVTLRCSPISGHKSVSWYQQVLGQGPQFIFQYYEKEERGRGNFPDRFSARQFPNYSSELNVNALLLGDSALYLCASSRAITDTQYFGPGTRLTVL.

This clonotype was seen ten or more times. The genes are TRBV2 and TRBJ1-3, with D hard to call. The CDR3 runs to 12 residues. The V and J ends lost 0 bases and 3 bases respectively, with 0 bases between them. Germline values: CDR1 SNHLY, CDR2 FYNNEI. The chain's CDR3 is CASSEAGNTIYF. Here the CDR3 DNA reads TGTGCCAGCAGTGAAGCTGGAAACACCATATATTTT.

In its sample, this clonotype was seen a few times. A much larger clone sits a single nucleotide away, making a read error possible. The chain combines TRBV5-1 with TRBJ1-1; D gene unclear. This CDR3 spans 16 amino acids. Looked up from germline, CDR1 is SGHRS and CDR2 is YFSETQ. V was pared by 3 bases and J by 0 bases, with 15 bases between. CDR3 residues: CASSSLGPLMNTEAFF. The CDR3 DNA follows: TGCGCCAGCAGCTCGTTGGGTCCTTTAATGAACACTGAAGCTTTCTTT.

V usage is TRBV20-1 and J usage is TRBJ2-7; D tentatively reads TRBD1 or TRBD2 (5 bases each). The CDR3 runs 15 residues. The V and J ends lost 1 base and 4 bases respectively, with 17 bases between them. Germline assignment: CDR1 DFQATT and CDR2 SNEGSKA (reference sequence). The DNA of the CDR3 is TGCAGTGCTAGAGTGGGGCTGGGGAGAGGATACGAGCAGTACTTC. It yields the protein CSARVGLGRGYEQYF.